The TCR beta chain under discussion was sequenced for a study of blood T cell repertoires in COVID-19. To note about this clone: The junction does not match germline at one end; this may be a read error.

TCRdb's copy holds only in-frame clones and misses some; the assay was immunoSEQ multiplex PCR. Of about 18,000 clones in the sample, about 85% were seen once. The germline V gene encodes CDR1 LGHDT and CDR2 YNNKEL (reference sequence). The CDR3 totals 12 residues. The chain is built from TRBV3-1 (or the pseudogene TRBV3-2) and TRBJ2-7; D perhaps matches TRBD2 (7 bases). The sequence was obtained from a human donor in a cohort sampled during active COVID-19. Sequenced sample: peripheral blood. This chain's CDR3 is CRQRGALTEQYF. In nucleotides, the CDR3 is TGCCGTCAACGGGGGGCGTTGACCGAGCAGTACTTC.